The 21 T cell receptor beta chains presented below share a single source sample, sequenced in a study of T cell responses to AZD1222 COVID-19 vaccine. Sequencing used immunoSEQ multiplex PCR; TCRdb keeps in-frame clones, though not all of them. The profile shows about 120,000 clones, 70% to 90% of them singletons. Specimen: peripheral blood, collected on day 0 of AZD1222 vaccination. The receptors derive from an adult in good health.

The genes are TRBV7-2 and TRBJ1-5, with 7 bases fitting TRBD1. Germline assignment: CDR1 SGHTA and CDR2 FQGNSA. The J segment lost 4 bases and the V segment lost 1 base, leaving 7 bases of the junction unmatched. The CDR3 length is 16 residues. The CDR3 DNA follows: TGTGCCAGCAGCTTAGTATGGGGGGGACAGAATCAGCCCCAGCATTTT. Protein product: CASSLVWGGQNQPQHF.

The rearrangement links TRBV18 to TRBJ1-2; D possibly corresponds to TRBD1 (6 bases). V lost 3 bases, J lost 7 bases, and 15 bases lay in between. Germline lookup yields CDR1 KGHSH and CDR2 LQKENI. The CDR3 sequence is 14 residues long. Here the CDR3 reads CASSPASVQGGYTF. The DNA of the CDR3 is TGTGCCAGCTCACCGGCCTCGGTACAGGGTGGCTACACCTTC. Drawing the rest from reference TRBV18 and TRBJ1-2, the complete variable domain is NAGVMQNPRHLVRRRGQEARLRCSPMKGHSHVYWYRQLPEEGLKFMVYLQKENIIDESGMPKERFSAEFPKEGPSILRIQQVVRGDSAAYFCASSPASVQGGYTFGSGTRLTVV.

The J gene is TRBJ2-1, the V gene TRBV5-1; 10 bases match TRBD2. J lost 5 bases, V lost 6 bases, and 8 bases had no gene match. This CDR3 contains 15 residues. CDR1 is SGHRS and CDR2 is YFSETQ in the germline V gene. The CDR3 here is CASINLAGAHNEQFF. CDR3 DNA: TGCGCCAGCATCAATCTAGCGGGAGCTCACAATGAGCAGTTCTTC.

CDR3 bases: TGTGCCAGCAGAGCAGCGCAGGGTTATGAAAAACTGTTTTTT. Its translation is CASRAAQGYEKLFF. The J gene is TRBJ1-4, the V gene TRBV6-5, with D possibly being TRBD1 (5 bases). Germline CDR1 is MNHEY and CDR2 is SVGAGI. V was clipped by 6 bases and J by 6 bases, with 14 bases between them. The CDR3 consists of 14 residues.

The chain is built from TRBV19 and TRBJ2-2, with a tentative D call TRBD2 (5 bases). Germline V lookup: CDR1 LNHDA, CDR2 SQIVND (reference sequence). Trimming stripped 3 bases from V and 4 bases from J, with 6 bases between. The CDR3 spans 13 residues. The CDR3 sequence: CASSIGLTGELFF. Written as DNA, the CDR3 is TGTGCCAGTAGTATTGGACTCACCGGGGAGCTGTTTTTT.

This rearrangement joins TRBV21-1 to TRBJ1-5; no DNA check was done on the table's D call, TRBD1. TRBV21-1 is a known pseudogene. CDR3 length: 17 amino acids. Here the CDR3 DNA reads TGTGCCAGCAGCACCAACCGAAGGGGCAGCCGCGTTCAGCCCCAGCATTTT. This translates into CASSTNRRGSRVQPQHF.

V usage is TRBV6-2 or TRBV6-3 and J usage is TRBJ2-2; D is unclear. CDR1 and CDR2 (germline): MNHEY, SVGEGT. This CDR3 has 14 residues. Trimming removed 2 bases from V and 5 bases from J, with 9 bases in between. The CDR3 DNA follows: TGTGCCAGCAGTTACGTTCGTGGAACCGGGGAGCTGTTTTTT. It is translated as CASSYVRGTGELFF.

The V gene is TRBV28, the J gene TRBJ2-7; TRBD1 agrees at 8 bases. This CDR3 has 14 amino acids. The V segment lost 4 bases and the J segment 2 bases; nucleotides outside the gene matches: 4. Germline loops: CDR1 MDHEN, CDR2 SYDVKM. The CDR3 nucleotides are TGTGCCAGCAGTTGGGCACAGGGGGCCTACGAGCAGTACTTC. Translating it yields CASSWAQGAYEQYF.

V and J are TRBV25-1 and TRBJ1-6; D is uncertain. The CDR3 covers 14 residues. With 3 bases removed from V and 16 bases from J, the gap between germline ends came to 19 bases. Germline V lookup: CDR1 MGHDK, CDR2 SYGVNS. The CDR3 DNA sequence: TGTGCCAGCAGTGACATAGGGCCCAGCACACTTCTCCACTTT. Amino acids: CASSDIGPSTLLHF.

The sample holds a few counts of this clone. V is TRBV24-1 and J is TRBJ2-2; D is perhaps TRBD1 or TRBD2 (6 bases each). Germline values: CDR1 KGHDR, CDR2 SFDVKD. This CDR3 is built from 14 residues. V shed 5 bases and J shed 3 bases, with 9 bases lying between them. CDR3 sequence (DNA): TGTGCCACCAGTGTAAGGGGGGACACCGGGGAGCTGTTTTTT. Its protein product is CATSVRGDTGELFF.

This clone has only one observation. The chain is built from TRBV3-1 (or the pseudogene TRBV3-2) and TRBJ1-2; possible D gene TRBD1, 6 bases. CDR1 is LGHDT and CDR2 is YNNKEL in the germline V gene (reference sequence). Trimming shortened V by 3 bases and J by 0 bases, and 14 bases separated the two germline ends. There are 16 residues in the CDR3. CDR3 bases: TGTGCCAGCAGCCACTTGAAGACAGGATCTAACTATGGCTACACCTTC. The encoded protein is CASSHLKTGSNYGYTF.

This sequence joins TRBV30 and TRBJ1-2; D unresolved. Per germline, CDR1 GTSNPN and CDR2 SVGIG (reference sequence). With 3 bases removed from V and 6 bases from J, the gap between germline ends came to 14 bases. This CDR3 comprises 13 residues. The CDR3 loop is CAWRWEPIDGYTF. CDR3 coding DNA: TGTGCCTGGAGGTGGGAGCCGATTGATGGCTACACCTTC.

Remarks on this clone: The sample holds other DNA sequences that translate to the same CDR3. The chain joins TRBV3-1 (or the pseudogene TRBV3-2) to TRBJ1-3; TRBD1 matches 7 bases. The J segment lost 4 bases and the V segment lost 3 bases, leaving 3 bases of the junction unmatched. The germline V gene encodes CDR1 LGHDT and CDR2 YNNKEL (reference sequence). The CDR3 has 14 amino acids. As DNA, the CDR3 is TGTGCCAGCAGCCAGAGGGACAGCGGAAACACCATATATTTT. This codes for CASSQRDSGNTIYF.

V gene TRBV3-1 (or the pseudogene TRBV3-2) combines with J gene TRBJ2-1; D is undetermined. The CDR3 runs 14 residues. Germline-derived CDR1 and CDR2 are LGHDT and YNNKEL (reference sequence). Trimming stripped 2 bases from V and 4 bases from J, with 9 bases between. CDR3 residues: CASSQSQTYNEQFF. CDR3 nucleotides: TGTGCCAGCAGCCAAAGTCAGACATACAATGAGCAGTTCTTC.

The rearrangement links TRBV10-3 to TRBJ1-1; D is unclear. The V end lost 8 bases, the J end lost 1 base, and 11 bases lay between the germline ends. The CDR3 has 13 residues. CDR1 and CDR2 from the germline V gene are ENHRY and SYGVKD. In DNA, the CDR3 is TGTGCCATCGGGGTGGCGGAGAACACTGAAGCTTTCTTT. It yields the protein CAIGVAENTEAFF.

The rearrangement links TRBV19 to TRBJ1-2; 8 bases fit TRBD1. Trimming at V came to 4 bases and at J to 8 bases, leaving 12 bases not matched to a gene. CDR3 length: 15 residues. Germline CDR1 reads LNHDA; CDR2 reads SQIVND (reference sequence). The CDR3 sequence is CASSTQPSTGEGYTF. The CDR3 nucleotides read TGTGCCAGTAGTACCCAACCGTCGACAGGGGAAGGCTACACCTTC.

The chain recombines TRBV12-5 with TRBJ1-2; 9 bases align to TRBD1. V shed 5 bases, J shed 14 bases, and the junction held 12 bases outside the gene matches. The CDR3 sequence is 13 residues long. CDR1 and CDR2 (germline): LGHNT, FRNRAP. Written as DNA, the CDR3 is TGTGCTAGTGGTAGGACAGGGGAGCCTCTAAGAACCTTC. The encoded protein is CASGRTGEPLRTF.

This clone has more than one count but fewer than ten. The V gene is TRBV28, the J gene TRBJ2-1; D perhaps matches TRBD1 (5 bases). Trimming took 6 bases from V and 0 from J, leaving 15 bases between them. The CDR3 has 16 residues. Germline V lookup: CDR1 MDHEN, CDR2 SYDVKM. The CDR3 loop reads CASSPPGQSSYNEQFF. The CDR3 region has the DNA TGTGCCAGCAGCCCCCCCGGACAAAGCTCCTACAATGAGCAGTTCTTC.

This chain joins TRBV25-1 and TRBJ1-6; D gene ambiguous. V dropped 6 bases and J dropped 0 bases, with 9 bases sitting between them. The CDR3 extends over 15 amino acids. The germline gives CDR1 MGHDK, CDR2 SYGVNS. CDR3 protein: CASRRESSYNSPLHF. In DNA form, the CDR3 reads TGTGCCAGCAGGAGGGAGAGCTCCTATAATTCACCCCTCCACTTT.

The table lists this clone with a few counts. This chain links TRBV3-1 (or the pseudogene TRBV3-2) with TRBJ1-2; 8 nucleotides agree with TRBD1. CDR1 LGHDT and CDR2 YNNKEL come from the germline V gene (reference sequence). The CDR3 runs 14 residues. Trimming took 4 bases from V and 1 from J; bases not matched to a gene: 2. This chain's CDR3 is CASSPDRVNYGYTF. The CDR3 DNA follows: TGTGCCAGCAGCCCGGACAGGGTTAACTATGGCTACACCTTC.

There are a few counts of this clone. The J gene is TRBJ2-7, the V gene TRBV28, with 8 bases lining up with TRBD1. The junction had 11 bases not matched to a gene; V was cut back by 3 bases and J by 4 bases. Germline-derived CDR1 and CDR2 are MDHEN and SYDVKM. CDR3 length: 16 amino acids. The CDR3 reads CASSLDYGTGNYEQYF. CDR3 bases: TGTGCCAGCAGTTTGGATTACGGGACAGGCAATTACGAGCAGTACTTC.